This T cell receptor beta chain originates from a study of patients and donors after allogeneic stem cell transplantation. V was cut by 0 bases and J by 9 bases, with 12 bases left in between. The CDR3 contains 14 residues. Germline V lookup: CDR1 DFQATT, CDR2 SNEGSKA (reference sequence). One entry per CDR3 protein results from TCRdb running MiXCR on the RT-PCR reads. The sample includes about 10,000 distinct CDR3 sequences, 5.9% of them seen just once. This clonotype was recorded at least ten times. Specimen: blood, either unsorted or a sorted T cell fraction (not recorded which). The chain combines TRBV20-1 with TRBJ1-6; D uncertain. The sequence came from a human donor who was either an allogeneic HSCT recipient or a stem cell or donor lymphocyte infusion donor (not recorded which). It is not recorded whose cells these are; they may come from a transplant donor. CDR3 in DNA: TGCAGTGCTAGAGACGTCGGGGAGGCTTCACCCCTCCACTTT. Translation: CSARDVGEASPLHF.